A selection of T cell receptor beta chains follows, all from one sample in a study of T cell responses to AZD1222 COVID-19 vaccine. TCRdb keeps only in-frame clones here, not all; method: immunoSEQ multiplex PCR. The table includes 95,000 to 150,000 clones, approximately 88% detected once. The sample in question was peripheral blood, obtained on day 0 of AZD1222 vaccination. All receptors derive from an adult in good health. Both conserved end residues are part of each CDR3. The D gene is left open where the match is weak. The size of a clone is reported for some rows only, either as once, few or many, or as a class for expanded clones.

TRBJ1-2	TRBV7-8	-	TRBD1	CASSAGQSNYGYTF	TGTGCCAGCAGCGCGGGACAGAGTAACTATGGCTACACCTTC
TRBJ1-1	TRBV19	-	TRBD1	CASLQGINTEAFF	TGTGCCAGCTTACAGGGGATAAACACTGAAGCTTTCTTT
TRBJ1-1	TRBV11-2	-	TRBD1	CASSKDRGMNTEAFF	TGTGCCAGCAGCAAGGACAGGGGCATGAACACTGAAGCTTTCTTT
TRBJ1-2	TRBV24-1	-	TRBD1	CATSDWTGGNYGYTF	TGTGCCACCAGTGATTGGACAGGGGGTAACTATGGCTACACCTTC
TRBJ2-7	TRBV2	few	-	CASSEWATSREQYF	TGTGCCAGCAGTGAATGGGCAACTAGTAGGGAGCAGTACTTC
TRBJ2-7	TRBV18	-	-	CASSPVFSSGTYEQYF	TGTGCCAGCTCACCCGTATTCTCCAGCGGAACCTACGAGCAGTACTTC
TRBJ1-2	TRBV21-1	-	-	CASSGTGHHNYGYTF	TGTGCCAGCAGCGGCACGGGACATCATAACTATGGCTACACCTTC
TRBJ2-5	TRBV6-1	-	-	CASSEGLPQETQYF	TGTGCCAGCAGTGAAGGACTACCTCAAGAGACCCAGTACTTC
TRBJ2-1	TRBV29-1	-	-	CSARGSYNEQFF	TGCAGCGCTCGGGGCTCCTACAATGAGCAGTTCTTC
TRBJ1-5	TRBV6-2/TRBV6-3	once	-	CASSYNIGQLNQPQHF	TGTGCCAGCAGTTACAATATAGGACAGCTGAATCAGCCCCAGCATTTT
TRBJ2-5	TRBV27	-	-	CASSLWKGQETQYF	TGTGCCAGCAGTTTATGGAAGGGTCAAGAGACCCAGTACTTC
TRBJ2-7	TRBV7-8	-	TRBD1	CASSLGIEGGRYEQYF	TGTGCCAGCAGCTTAGGTATTGAAGGGGGCCGGTACGAGCAGTACTTC
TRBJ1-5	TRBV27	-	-	CASSFGWVKGDQPQHF	TGTGCCAGCAGTTTCGGTTGGGTGAAGGGTGATCAGCCCCAGCATTTT
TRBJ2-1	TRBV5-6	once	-	CASSPLGIRGVGMNEQFF	TGTGCCAGCAGCCCCCTGGGAATTAGGGGGGTGGGTATGAATGAGCAGTTCTTC
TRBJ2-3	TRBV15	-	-	CATSRDGGGGLVDTQYF	TGTGCCACCAGCAGAGATGGGGGAGGGGGGTTGGTAGATACGCAGTATTTT
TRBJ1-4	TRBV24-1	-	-	CATSDPRDPAEKLFF	TGTGCCACCAGTGACCCCCGGGACCCAGCCGAAAAACTGTTTTTT
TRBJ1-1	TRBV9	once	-	CASSPAPRGTEAFF	TGTGCCAGCAGCCCCGCACCCCGGGGCACTGAAGCTTTCTTT
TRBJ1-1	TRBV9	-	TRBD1	CASSVVGTGGWTEAFF	TGTGCCAGCAGCGTAGTAGGTACAGGGGGCTGGACTGAAGCTTTCTTT
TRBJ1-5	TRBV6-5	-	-	CASSYSGRGSNQPQHF	TGTGCCAGCAGTTACTCAGGGCGCGGGAGCAATCAGCCCCAGCATTTT
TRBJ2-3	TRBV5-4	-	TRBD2	CASSPRLAGTDTQYF	TGTGCCAGCAGCCCCCGACTAGCGGGAACAGATACGCAGTATTTT
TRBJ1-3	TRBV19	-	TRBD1	CATGQGARGNTIYF	TGTGCCACCGGACAGGGGGCGCGCGGAAACACCATATATTTT
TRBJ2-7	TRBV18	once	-	CASSEGSYEQYF	TGTGCCAGCTCAGAGGGGTCCTACGAGCAGTACTTC
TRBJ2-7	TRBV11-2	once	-	CASSLELKEAPEQYF	TGTGCCAGCAGCTTAGAGCTTAAGGAGGCGCCCGAGCAGTACTTC
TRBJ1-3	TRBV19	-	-	CASIPTGGNTIYF	TGTGCCAGTATCCCTACAGGGGGAAACACCATATATTTT
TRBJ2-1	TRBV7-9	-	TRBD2	CASSGGLANEQFF	TGTGCCAGCAGCGGCGGACTAGCCAATGAGCAGTTCTTC
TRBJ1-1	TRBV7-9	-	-	CASSLAPAGNTEAFF	TGTGCCAGCAGCTTAGCCCCCGCGGGGAACACTGAAGCTTTCTTT
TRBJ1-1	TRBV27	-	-	CATLGGSTEAFF	TGTGCCACCCTCGGGGGGTCCACTGAAGCTTTCTTT
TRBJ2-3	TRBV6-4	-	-	CASSDSPRGPDTQYF	TGTGCCAGCAGTGACTCCCCCAGGGGCCCAGATACGCAGTATTTT
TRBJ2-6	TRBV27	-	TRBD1	CASSTTGAAGANVLTF	TGTGCCAGCAGTACAACAGGGGCCGCTGGGGCCAACGTCCTGACTTTC
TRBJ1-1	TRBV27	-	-	CASSPLGAHTEAFF	TGTGCCAGCAGCCCCCTTGGGGCCCACACTGAAGCTTTCTTT
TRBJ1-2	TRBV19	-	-	CASSMSRSTIYGYTF	TGTGCCAGTAGTATGTCGCGATCGACAATCTATGGCTACACCTTC
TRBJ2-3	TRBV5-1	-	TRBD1	CASSLGGTVADTQYF	TGCGCCAGCAGCTTGGGAGGGACAGTTGCAGATACGCAGTATTTT
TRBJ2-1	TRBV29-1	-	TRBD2	CSVEGGRSYNEQFF	TGCAGCGTTGAGGGAGGGCGCTCCTACAATGAGCAGTTCTTC
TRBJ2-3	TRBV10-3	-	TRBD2	CAISEWTSGREGADTQYF	TGTGCCATCAGTGAGTGGACTAGCGGGAGGGAAGGCGCAGATACGCAGTATTTT
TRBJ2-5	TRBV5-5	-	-	CASSLEVQGFKETQYF	TGTGCCAGCAGCTTGGAAGTGCAGGGATTTAAAGAGACCCAGTACTTC
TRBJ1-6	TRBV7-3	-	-	CASSPAPGNSPLHF	TGTGCCAGCAGCCCCGCCCCAGGGAATTCACCCCTCCACTTT
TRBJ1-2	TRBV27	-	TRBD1	CASSPSPTGAGGYTF	TGTGCCAGCAGTCCCTCGCCGACAGGGGCCGGGGGCTACACCTTC
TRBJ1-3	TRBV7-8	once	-	CASSLEAGTGNTIYF	TGTGCCAGCAGCTTAGAGGCAGGAACGGGAAACACCATATATTTT
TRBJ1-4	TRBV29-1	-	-	CSVQYRVYNEKLFF	TGCAGCGTTCAGTACAGGGTGTATAATGAAAAACTGTTTTTT
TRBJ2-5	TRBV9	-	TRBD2	CASSRTSDILETQYF	TGTGCCAGCAGTAGGACTAGCGATATCTTAGAGACCCAGTACTTC
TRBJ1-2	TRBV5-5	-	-	CASSFWQGGYGYTF	TGTGCCAGCAGCTTCTGGCAGGGCGGCTATGGCTACACCTTC
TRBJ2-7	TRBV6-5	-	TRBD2	CASIPQLAGYEQYF	TGTGCCAGCATCCCCCAGCTAGCGGGCTACGAGCAGTACTTC
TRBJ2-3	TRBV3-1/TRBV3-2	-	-	CASSQGDTQYF	TGTGCCAGCAGCCAAGGAGATACGCAGTATTTT
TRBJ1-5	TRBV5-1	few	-	CASSLVGDSNQPQHF	TGCGCCAGCAGCTTGGTTGGGGACAGCAATCAGCCCCAGCATTTT
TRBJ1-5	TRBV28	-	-	CASSFPGRDQPQHF	TGTGCCAGCAGTTTTCCGGGGCGGGATCAGCCCCAGCATTTT
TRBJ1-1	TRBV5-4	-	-	CASSLGPNRADTEAFF	TGTGCCAGCAGCTTGGGACCGAACAGGGCGGACACTGAAGCTTTCTTT
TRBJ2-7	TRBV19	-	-	CASSLGRAYEQYF	TGTGCCAGTAGTTTGGGCAGAGCCTACGAGCAGTACTTC
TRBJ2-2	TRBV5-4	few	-	CASSFYRGSNTGELFF	TGTGCCAGCAGCTTTTATAGGGGTAGCAACACCGGGGAGCTGTTTTTT
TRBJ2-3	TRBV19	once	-	CASSMTWAARSDTQYF	TGTGCCAGTAGTATGACCTGGGCGGCGAGATCAGATACGCAGTATTTT
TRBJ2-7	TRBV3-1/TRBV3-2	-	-	CASSQAKDRGEQYF	TGTGCCAGCAGCCAAGCAAAAGACAGAGGGGAGCAGTACTTC
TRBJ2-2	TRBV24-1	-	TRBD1	CAVSRDSLNTGELFF	TGTGCCGTATCCCGGGACAGCCTAAACACCGGGGAGCTGTTTTTT
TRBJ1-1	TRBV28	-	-	CASSLTAHRKAFF	TGTGCCAGCAGTTTAACGGCCCACCGGAAAGCTTTCTTT
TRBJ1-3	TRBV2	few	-	CASSRGTVSGNTIYF	TGTGCCAGCAGTAGGGGGACTGTCAGTGGAAACACCATATATTTT
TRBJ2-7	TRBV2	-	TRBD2	CASRWAGGGYEQYF	TGTGCCAGCAGGTGGGCGGGAGGGGGCTACGAGCAGTACTTC
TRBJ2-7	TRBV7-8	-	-	CASSIQGFSYEQYF	TGTGCCAGCAGCATCCAGGGGTTTTCCTACGAGCAGTACTTC
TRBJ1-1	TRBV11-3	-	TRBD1	CASSGGQANTEAFF	TGTGCCAGCAGCGGGGGACAGGCGAACACTGAAGCTTTCTTT
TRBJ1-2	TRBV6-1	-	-	CASSEFAGYLYGYTF	TGTGCCAGCAGTGAATTCGCAGGGTATCTCTATGGCTACACCTTC
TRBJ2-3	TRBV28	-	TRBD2	CASSYRGTSFESDTQYF	TGTGCCAGCAGTTATCGAGGGACTAGCTTCGAGTCAGATACGCAGTATTTT